This TCR beta chain is drawn from a study of blood T cell repertoires in COVID-19. The germline V and J ends were trimmed by 5 bases and 8 bases, with 12 bases remaining between them. The germline gives CDR1 SQVTM, CDR2 ANQGSEA. This CDR3 is 12 amino acids long. Clones were sequenced by immunoSEQ multiplex PCR, and TCRdb holds only the in-frame ones, with some missing. The sample records some 150,000 clones, about 89% being singletons. The genes are TRBV29-1 and TRBJ2-2; D gene ambiguous. The sequencing input was PBMCs or T cells enriched from blood (not recorded which). This clonotype was obtained from a woman younger than 30 who had recovered from COVID-19. In DNA form, the CDR3 reads TGCAGCGTTAAACTCCCGGGTGGGGAGCTGTTTTTT. This gives the protein CSVKLPGGELFF.